A selection of T cell receptor beta chains follows, all from one sample in a study of tumor-infiltrating lymphocytes in localized non-small cell lung cancer. Profiled with immunoSEQ multiplex PCR; TCRdb holds only in-frame clones, not every one. Of tens of thousands of clones listed, over 75% were seen once; the top ten hold approximately 2%. The specimen sequenced was lung tumor tissue. These TCRs come from a human donor with non-small cell lung cancer. CDR3s include the opening cysteine and the closing phenylalanine or tryptophan. The D gene is left open where the match is weak. Some rows have no size entry. The others give once, few or many, or a class for an expanded clone.

clone_size d_call cdr3_length j_call v_call cdr3_nt cdr3_aa
once TRBD1 12 TRBJ1-1 TRBV25-1 TGTGCCAGCAGACAGGGGCCTCTTTCGGCTTTCTTT CASRQGPLSAFF
- TRBD2 14 TRBJ2-1 TRBV19 TGTGCCAGTAAACCGGGACTAGCGGGGTTTGAGCAGTTCTTC CASKPGLAGFEQFF
- - 14 TRBJ1-1 TRBV7-2 TGTGCCAGCAGCCCGGGACTCGAGGTGACTGAAGCTTTCTTT CASSPGLEVTEAFF
- - 15 TRBJ2-2 TRBV5-6 TGTGCCAGCAGCTACGGGGGGCTTGGGGCCGGGGAGCTGTTTTTT CASSYGGLGAGELFF
- - 15 TRBJ2-5 TRBV4-1 TGCGCCAGCAGCCACCCCAGGGCCTCGCAAGAGACCCAGTACTTC CASSHPRASQETQYF
once TRBD1 13 TRBJ1-5 TRBV2 TGTGCCAGCGACAGGGATAGCAATCAGCCCCAGCATTTT CASDRDSNQPQHF
- - 17 TRBJ2-6 TRBV5-1 TGCGCCAGCAGTCGGGTACGGTTCACAAAGTCGGGCCAACGTCCTGACTTC CASSRVRFTKSGQRPDF
- - 15 TRBJ2-7 TRBV5-1 TGCGCCAGCAGCCGTGGCCCAGAAGGAGGCTACGAGCAGTACTTC CASSRGPEGGYEQYF
- - 13 TRBJ1-1 TRBV7-2 TGTGCCAGCAGCCCCCGGGGGCCCACTGAAGCTTTCTTT CASSPRGPTEAFF
- - 14 TRBJ1-6 TRBV5-6 TGTGCCAGCAGCCGACAAGGCCATAATTCACCCCTCCACTTT CASSRQGHNSPLHF
- - 14 TRBJ2-5 TRBV11-2 TGTGCCAGCAGCTTAGGCGGGGGCGTAGAGACCCAGTACTTC CASSLGGGVETQYF
- TRBD2 15 TRBJ2-1 TRBV4-2 TGTGCCAGCAGCCAAGGATACGGGGGGGCAAATGAGCAGTTCTTC CASSQGYGGANEQFF
- - 14 TRBJ2-2 TRBV30 TGTGCCTGGAGTGTCCGGTTATCCACCGGGGAGCTGTTTTTT CAWSVRLSTGELFF
- - 14 TRBJ1-5 TRBV9 TGTGCCAGCAGCGTGACCCCGGGCAATCAGCCCCAGCATTTT CASSVTPGNQPQHF
- TRBD1 17 TRBJ2-3 TRBV7-9 TGTGCCAGCAGCCTCCCCGGGGACAGTTGGGCCACAGATACGCAGTATTTT CASSLPGDSWATDTQYF
- TRBD2 15 TRBJ2-1 TRBV5-1 TGCGCCAGCAGCTTGGACGGGGGGAACCGCAATGAGCAGTTCTTC CASSLDGGNRNEQFF
- - 13 TRBJ2-7 TRBV19 TGTGCCAGTAGTAGATCGGCCCCCTACGAGCAGTACTTC CASSRSAPYEQYF
- - 15 TRBJ1-4 TRBV29-1 TGCAGCGTTGAAGAGTTCGGAGGGTTGAATGAAAAACTGTTTTTT CSVEEFGGLNEKLFF
once TRBD1 19 TRBJ1-4 TRBV5-1 TGCGCCAGCAGCCCAGGACAGGGCCTGGTTGGGGCAACTAATGAAAAACTGTTTTTT CASSPGQGLVGATNEKLFF
- - 16 TRBJ2-3 TRBV7-2 TGTGCCAGCAGCTTAGGCGGTGGGCGGAGCACAGATACGCAGTATTTT CASSLGGGRSTDTQYF
- - 14 TRBJ2-7 TRBV11-2 TGTGCCAGCAGCTCTCCGGGACAATCCTACGAGCAGTACTTC CASSSPGQSYEQYF
- TRBD1 13 TRBJ1-5 TRBV7-2 TGTGCCAGCAGCAGTACAGGGGGACAGCCCCAGCATTTT CASSSTGGQPQHF
- TRBD2 16 TRBJ2-2 TRBV7-9 TGTGCCAGCAGAAAAGCGGGGGGGCTGACCACCGGGGAGCTGTTTTTT CASRKAGGLTTGELFF
- - 15 TRBJ1-6 TRBV5-4 TGTGCCAGCAGCTTGGAGAGCTCCTATAATTCACCCCTCCACTTT CASSLESSYNSPLHF
- - 13 TRBJ2-6 TRBV4-3 TGCGCCAGCAGCCAAGACCACGGTAGAAGCCTGACTTTC CASSQDHGRSLTF
- TRBD1 14 TRBJ2-7 TRBV7-2 TGTGCCAGCAGCTTAAACAGGGGAAACTACGAGCAGTACTTC CASSLNRGNYEQYF
few TRBD1 15 TRBJ2-3 TRBV25-1 TGTGCCAGCCAATTACAGGACAGGGGCACAGATACGCAGTATTTT CASQLQDRGTDTQYF
- TRBD1 18 TRBJ1-4 TRBV4-3 TGCGCCAGCAGCCAATTTCGGACAGGGGGCGCCCGTTGGGAAAAACTGTTTTTT CASSQFRTGGARWEKLFF
- - 14 TRBJ1-3 TRBV27 TGTGCCAGCAGCTTACAGGGCTCTGGAAACACCATATATTTT CASSLQGSGNTIYF
- TRBD1 14 TRBJ1-1 TRBV11-2 TGTGCCAGCAGCTTCGACAGGGCACACGCTGAAGCTTTCTTT CASSFDRAHAEAFF
- TRBD2 17 TRBJ2-3 TRBV9 TGTGCCAGCAGCGTAGGGCTAGCGGGGGGGCAAACAGATACGCAGTATTTT CASSVGLAGGQTDTQYF
- - 13 TRBJ1-2 TRBV6-4 TGTGCCAGCAGCCGGTTTGCTAACTATGGCTACACCTTC CASSRFANYGYTF
- TRBD1 15 TRBJ1-1 TRBV5-6 TGTGCCAGCAGCCGACGGACAGGGGTGAACACTGAAGCTTTCTTT CASSRRTGVNTEAFF
- - 15 TRBJ2-2 TRBV5-4 TGTGCCAGCAGCTTTGGAGGGGGGCCGACCGGGGAGCTGTTTTTT CASSFGGGPTGELFF
- - 11 TRBJ2-7 TRBV20-1 TGCAGTGCTACTAGCTTGGACGAGCAGTACTTC CSATSLDEQYF
- TRBD2 16 TRBJ2-7 TRBV4-2 TGTGCCAGCAGCCGCCAGGATGCGGGGGGCCGCTACGAGCAGTACTTC CASSRQDAGGRYEQYF
- - 11 TRBJ2-3 TRBV20-1 TGCAGTGCCACACACACAGATACGCAGTATTTT CSATHTDTQYF
- - 15 TRBJ2-3 TRBV6-1 TGTGCCAGCAGTGATTGGGGGGGGGCGGTAGATACGCAGTATTTT CASSDWGGAVDTQYF
- - 12 TRBJ2-3 TRBV29-1 TGCAGCGTTACGCCAACGGGGGATACGCAGTATTTT CSVTPTGDTQYF
- - 11 TRBJ1-5 TRBV7-2 TGTGCCGGCTATAGCAATCAGCCCCAGCATTTT CAGYSNQPQHF